This TCR beta chain stems from a study of control samples from healthy donors and cancer patients. This table comes from immunoSEQ multiplex PCR, and its TCRdb copy is limited to in-frame clones, with some not included. The table lists fewer than 120,000 clones, roughly 88% of them singletons. The V segment lost 0 bases and the J segment 3 bases; nucleotides outside the gene matches: 5. The CDR3 extends over 15 amino acids. Germline V gene lookup returns CDR1 SGDLS and CDR2 YYNGEE. The receptor was isolated from a woman aged 55-69 years with lung cancer. The rearrangement links TRBV9 to TRBJ1-2; 7 nucleotides line up with TRBD1. Sequencing input: PBMCs. The CDR3 here is CASSVDGGGYYGYTF. The CDR3 DNA follows: TGTGCCAGCAGCGTAGACGGAGGGGGCTACTATGGCTACACCTTC.